These 9 T cell receptor beta chains were sequenced from one sample in a study of technical replicates of blood from a few donors. Produced via immunoSEQ multiplex PCR; TCRdb's table is partial and in-frame only. The sample carries 55,000 to 80,000 clones, roughly nine tenths recorded once. The sample comprised PBMCs. Receptors were obtained from a human donor in good health. Some clones in this sample may be carry-over from other donors' samples.

The chain has TRBV19 and TRBJ1-2; TRBD1 is a possible D gene (6 bases). CDR3 size: 14 residues. Per germline, CDR1 LNHDA and CDR2 SQIVND (reference sequence). Trimming removed 7 bases from V and 6 bases from J, with 18 bases in between. The CDR3 DNA is TGTGCCAGTAATCGGGACACAAGTCGCGATGGCTACACCTTC. It is translated as CASNRDTSRDGYTF.

This rearrangement joins TRBV5-4 to TRBJ2-2; D perhaps matches TRBD1 (5 bases). Trimming shortened V by 2 bases and J by 4 bases, and 15 bases separated the two germline ends. The CDR3 is made up of 16 amino acids. Germline V lookup: CDR1 SGHNT, CDR2 YYREEE (reference sequence). CDR3 sequence (DNA): TGTGCCAGCAGCTTCTTTCAGGGTACGGGCACCGGGGAGCTGTTTTTT. It yields the protein CASSFFQGTGTGELFF.

Comments on this clone: The sample holds other DNA sequences that translate to the same CDR3. The chain is built from TRBV11-3 and TRBJ2-3; 11 bases fit TRBD2. Unmatched junction bases numbered 2, after V lost 0 bases and J lost 3 bases. Per the germline V gene, CDR1 is SGHNT and CDR2 is YENEEA. The CDR3 spans 16 residues. The CDR3 DNA reads TGTGCCAGCAGCTTAGAAGGGACTAGCGGTACAGATACGCAGTATTTT. This gives the protein CASSLEGTSGTDTQYF.

This chain connects TRBV6-1 to TRBJ1-6; tentative D call: TRBD1 (5 bases). Germline CDR1 and CDR2: MNHNS and SASEGT. This CDR3 comprises 14 residues. V was pared by 0 bases and J by 8 bases, with 8 bases between. CDR3 loop: CASSEAPGYSPLHF. The CDR3 nucleotides are TGTGCCAGCAGTGAAGCCCCAGGGTATTCACCCCTCCACTTT.

The chain recombines TRBV4-3 with TRBJ1-2, with 7 bases fitting TRBD1. The germline gives CDR1 LGHNA, CDR2 YSLEER. The V gene end was trimmed by 0 bases and the J gene end by 0 bases; junction bases not matched to a gene: 7. This CDR3 contains 17 residues. DNA for the CDR3: TGCGCCAGCAGCCAAGATGACACCGGGACAGCTAACTATGGCTACACCTTC. Translated: CASSQDDTGTANYGYTF.

This sequence joins TRBV27 and TRBJ2-3, with 10 nucleotides matching TRBD1. CDR1 is MNHEY, CDR2 SMNVEV, per germline (reference sequence). V trimming: 4 bases; J trimming: 0 bases; junction bases outside the gene matches: 10. This CDR3 comprises 18 residues. The CDR3 region is CASSSSTGTGASTDTQYF. The CDR3 nucleotides read TGTGCCAGCAGTTCCTCAACCGGGACAGGGGCTAGCACAGATACGCAGTATTTT.

The J gene is TRBJ2-2, the V gene TRBV6-1; unclear D gene. The V gene lost 6 bases and the J gene lost 2 bases, with 10 bases spanning the gap. The CDR3 is 14 residues long. The V gene's germline CDR1 is MNHNS and CDR2 SASEGT. CDR3 in DNA: TGTGCCAGCAGAACAGATCCAAACACCGGGGAGCTGTTTTTT. This encodes CASRTDPNTGELFF.

The chain uses TRBV4-3 and TRBJ1-2; D gene ambiguous. The CDR3 has 15 amino acids. CDR1 and CDR2 from the germline V gene are LGHNA and YSLEER. Trimming left V 0 bases short and J 8 bases short, with 16 bases between. CDR3 sequence: CASSQESAITGGYTF. The CDR3 region has the DNA TGCGCCAGCAGCCAAGAATCCGCGATTACGGGAGGCTACACCTTC.

This chain links TRBV29-1 with TRBJ2-3; possibly TRBD1 for D (5 bases). The CDR3 spans 12 residues. V lost 6 bases, J lost 6 bases, and 13 bases lay in between. In germline, CDR1 is SQVTM, CDR2 ANQGSEA. The CDR3 DNA reads as TGCAGCGTCGCTCCAGGGCAGGATACGCAGTATTTT. Protein sequence: CSVAPGQDTQYF.